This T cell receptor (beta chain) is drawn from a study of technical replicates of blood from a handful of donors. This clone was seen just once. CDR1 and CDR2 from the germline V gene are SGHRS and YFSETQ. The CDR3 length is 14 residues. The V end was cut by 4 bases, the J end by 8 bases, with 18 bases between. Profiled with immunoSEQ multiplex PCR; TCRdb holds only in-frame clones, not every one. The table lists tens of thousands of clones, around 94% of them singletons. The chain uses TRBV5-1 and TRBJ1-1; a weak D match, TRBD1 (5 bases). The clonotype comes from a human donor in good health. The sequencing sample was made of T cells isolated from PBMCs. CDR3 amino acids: CASSQDWGGDEAFF. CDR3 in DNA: TGCGCCAGCAGCCAAGACTGGGGCGGGGACGAAGCTTTCTTT.